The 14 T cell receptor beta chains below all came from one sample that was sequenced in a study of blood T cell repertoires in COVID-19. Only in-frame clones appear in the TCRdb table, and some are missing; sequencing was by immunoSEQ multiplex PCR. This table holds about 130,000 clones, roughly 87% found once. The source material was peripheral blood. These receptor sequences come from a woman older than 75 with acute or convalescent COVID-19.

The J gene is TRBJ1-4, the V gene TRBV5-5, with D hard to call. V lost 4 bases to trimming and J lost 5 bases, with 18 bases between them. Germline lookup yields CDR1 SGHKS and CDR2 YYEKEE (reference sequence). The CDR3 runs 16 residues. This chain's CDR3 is CASSPPGSEVNEKLFF. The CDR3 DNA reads TGTGCCAGCAGCCCACCGGGAAGTGAGGTCAATGAAAAACTGTTTTTT.

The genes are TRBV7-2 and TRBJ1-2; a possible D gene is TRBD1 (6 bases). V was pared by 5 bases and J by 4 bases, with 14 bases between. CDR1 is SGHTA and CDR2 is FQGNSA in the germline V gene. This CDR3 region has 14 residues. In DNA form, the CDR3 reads TGTGCCAGCAGCCCAAATCAGGGGAGCTATGGCTACACCTTC. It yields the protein CASSPNQGSYGYTF. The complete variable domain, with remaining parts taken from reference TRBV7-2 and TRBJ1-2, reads GAGVSQSPSNKVTEKGKDVELRCDPISGHTALYWYRQSLGQGLEFLIYFQGNSAPDKSGLPSDRFSAERTGGSVSTLTIQRTQQEDSAVYLCASSPNQGSYGYTFGSGTRLTVV.

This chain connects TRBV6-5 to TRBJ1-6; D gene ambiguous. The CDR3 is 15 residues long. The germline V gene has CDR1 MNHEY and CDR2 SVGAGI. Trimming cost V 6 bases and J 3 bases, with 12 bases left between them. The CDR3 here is CASSLTGSYNSPLHF. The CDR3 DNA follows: TGTGCCAGCAGCCTAACCGGGAGCTATAATTCACCCCTCCACTTT.

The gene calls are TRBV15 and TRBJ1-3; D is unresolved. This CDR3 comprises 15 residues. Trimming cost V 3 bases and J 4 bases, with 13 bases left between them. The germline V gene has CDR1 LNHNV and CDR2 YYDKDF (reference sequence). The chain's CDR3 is CATSSGDRFGNTIYF. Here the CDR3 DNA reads TGTGCCACCAGCAGCGGAGACCGTTTCGGAAACACCATATATTTT.

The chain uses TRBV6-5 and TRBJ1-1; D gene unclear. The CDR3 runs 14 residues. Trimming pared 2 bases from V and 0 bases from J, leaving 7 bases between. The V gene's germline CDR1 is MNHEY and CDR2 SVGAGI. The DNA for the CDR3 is TGTGCCAGCAGTTACGGGAGTATGAACACTGAAGCTTTCTTT. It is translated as CASSYGSMNTEAFF.

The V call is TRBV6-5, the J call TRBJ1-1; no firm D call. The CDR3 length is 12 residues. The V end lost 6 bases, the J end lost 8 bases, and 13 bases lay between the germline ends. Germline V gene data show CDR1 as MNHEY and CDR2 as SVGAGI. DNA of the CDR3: TGTGCCAGCAGGATGACGGGAGGAGAAGCTTTCTTT. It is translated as CASRMTGGEAFF.

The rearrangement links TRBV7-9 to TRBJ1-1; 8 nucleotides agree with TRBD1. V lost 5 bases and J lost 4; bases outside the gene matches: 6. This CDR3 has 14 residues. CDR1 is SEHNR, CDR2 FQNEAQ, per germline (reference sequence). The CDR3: CASSVSGTGTEAFF. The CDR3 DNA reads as TGTGCCAGCAGCGTGTCCGGGACAGGCACTGAAGCTTTCTTT.

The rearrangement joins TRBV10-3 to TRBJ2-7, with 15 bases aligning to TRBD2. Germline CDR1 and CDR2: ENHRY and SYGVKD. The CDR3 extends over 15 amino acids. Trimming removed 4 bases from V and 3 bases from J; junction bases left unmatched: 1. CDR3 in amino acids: CAISGGLAGGYEQYF. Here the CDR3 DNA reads TGTGCCATCAGTGGGGGACTAGCGGGGGGCTACGAGCAGTACTTC.

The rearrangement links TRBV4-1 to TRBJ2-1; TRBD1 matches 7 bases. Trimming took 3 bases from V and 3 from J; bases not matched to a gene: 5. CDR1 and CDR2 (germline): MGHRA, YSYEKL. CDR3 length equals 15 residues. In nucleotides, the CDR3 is TGCGCCAGCAGCCAGGAGACAGGGTTCTACAATGAGCAGTTCTTC. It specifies CASSQETGFYNEQFF.

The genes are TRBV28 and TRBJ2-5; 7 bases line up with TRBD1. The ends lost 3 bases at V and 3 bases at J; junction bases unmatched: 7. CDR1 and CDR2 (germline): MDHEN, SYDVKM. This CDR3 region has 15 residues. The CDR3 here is CASSFRGTEKETQYF. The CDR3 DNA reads TGTGCCAGCAGTTTCCGTGGGACAGAGAAAGAGACCCAGTACTTC.

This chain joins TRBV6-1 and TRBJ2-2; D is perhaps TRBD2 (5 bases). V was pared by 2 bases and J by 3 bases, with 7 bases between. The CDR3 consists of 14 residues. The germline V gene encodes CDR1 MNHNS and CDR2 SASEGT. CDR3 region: CASSELADTGELFF. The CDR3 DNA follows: TGTGCCAGCAGTGAACTAGCAGACACCGGGGAGCTGTTTTTT.

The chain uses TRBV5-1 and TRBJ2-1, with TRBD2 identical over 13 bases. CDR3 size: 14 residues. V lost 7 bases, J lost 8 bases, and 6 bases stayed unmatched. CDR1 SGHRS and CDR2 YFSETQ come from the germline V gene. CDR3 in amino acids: CASGTSGGADEQFF. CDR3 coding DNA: TGCGCCAGCGGTACTAGCGGGGGGGCCGATGAGCAGTTCTTC.

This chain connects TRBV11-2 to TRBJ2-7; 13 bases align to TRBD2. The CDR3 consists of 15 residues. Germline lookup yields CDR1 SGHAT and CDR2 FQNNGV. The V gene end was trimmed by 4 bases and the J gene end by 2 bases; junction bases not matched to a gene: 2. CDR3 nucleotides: TGTGCCAGCAGCTCGGGACTAGCGGGACCCTACGAGCAGTACGTC. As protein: CASSSGLAGPYEQYV.

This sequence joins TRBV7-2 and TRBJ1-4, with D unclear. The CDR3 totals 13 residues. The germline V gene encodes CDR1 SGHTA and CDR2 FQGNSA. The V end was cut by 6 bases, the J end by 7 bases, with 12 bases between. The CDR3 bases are TGTGCCAGCAGACGAGAAGGGAGTGAAAAACTGTTTTTT. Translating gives CASRREGSEKLFF.